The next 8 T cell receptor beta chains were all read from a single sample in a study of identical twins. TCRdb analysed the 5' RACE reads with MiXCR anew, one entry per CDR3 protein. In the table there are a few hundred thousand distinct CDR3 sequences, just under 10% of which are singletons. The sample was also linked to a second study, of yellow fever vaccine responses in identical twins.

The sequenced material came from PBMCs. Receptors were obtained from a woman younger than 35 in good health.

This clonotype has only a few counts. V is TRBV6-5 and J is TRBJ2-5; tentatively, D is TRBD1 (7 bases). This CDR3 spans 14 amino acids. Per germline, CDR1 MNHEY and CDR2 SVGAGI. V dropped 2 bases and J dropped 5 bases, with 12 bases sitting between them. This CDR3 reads CASSYRGTVETQYF. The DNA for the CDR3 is TGTGCCAGCAGTTACCGGGGGACAGTGGAGACCCAGTACTTC.

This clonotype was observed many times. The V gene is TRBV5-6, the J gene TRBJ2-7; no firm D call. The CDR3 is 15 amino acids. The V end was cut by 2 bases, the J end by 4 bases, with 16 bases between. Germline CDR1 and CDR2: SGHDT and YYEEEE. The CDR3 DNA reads TGTGCCAGCAGCTTTAGGTCGCGACCCTCATACGAGCAGTACTTC. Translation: CASSFRSRPSYEQYF.

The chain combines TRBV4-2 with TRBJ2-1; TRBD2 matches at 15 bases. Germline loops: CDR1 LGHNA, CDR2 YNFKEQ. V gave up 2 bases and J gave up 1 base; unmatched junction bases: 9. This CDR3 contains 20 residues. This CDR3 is CASSQPPGLAGGGSYNEQFF. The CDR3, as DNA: TGTGCCAGCAGCCAACCTCCGGGACTAGCGGGAGGCGGGTCCTACAATGAGCAGTTCTTC.

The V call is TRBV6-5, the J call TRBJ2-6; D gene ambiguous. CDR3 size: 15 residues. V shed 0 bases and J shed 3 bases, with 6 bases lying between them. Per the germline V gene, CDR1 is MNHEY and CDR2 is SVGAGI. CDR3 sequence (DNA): TGTGCCAGCAGTTACTCAGGGAATGGGGCCAACGTCCTGACTTTC. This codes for CASSYSGNGANVLTF.

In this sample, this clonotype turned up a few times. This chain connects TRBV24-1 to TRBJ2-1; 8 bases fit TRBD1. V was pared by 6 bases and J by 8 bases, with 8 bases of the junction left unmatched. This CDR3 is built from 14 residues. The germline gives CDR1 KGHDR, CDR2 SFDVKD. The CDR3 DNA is TGTGCCACCAGTCTGACAGGGGTCGGCGATGAGCAGTTCTTC. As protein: CATSLTGVGDEQFF.

The CDR3 here is CASSFITGNTEAFF. The DNA of the CDR3 is TGTGCCAGCAGTTTTATAACCGGGAACACTGAAGCTTTCTTT. This sequence joins TRBV12-3 or TRBV12-4 and TRBJ1-1; D remains ambiguous. The CDR3 has 14 amino acids. V was trimmed by 3 bases and J by 1 base, leaving 9 bases between them.

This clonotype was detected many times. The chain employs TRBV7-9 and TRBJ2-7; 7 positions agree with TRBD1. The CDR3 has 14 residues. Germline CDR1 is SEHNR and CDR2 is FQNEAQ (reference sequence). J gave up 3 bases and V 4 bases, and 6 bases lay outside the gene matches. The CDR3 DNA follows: TGTGCCAGCAGCTCAGGGACAGCGAGCTACGAGCAGTACTTC. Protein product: CASSSGTASYEQYF.

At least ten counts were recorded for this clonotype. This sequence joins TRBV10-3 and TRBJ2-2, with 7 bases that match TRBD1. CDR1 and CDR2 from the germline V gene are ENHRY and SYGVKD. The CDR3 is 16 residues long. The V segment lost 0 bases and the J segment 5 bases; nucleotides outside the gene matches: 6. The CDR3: CAISESGTALTGELFF. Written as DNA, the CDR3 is TGTGCCATCAGTGAGTCCGGGACAGCTCTTACCGGGGAGCTGTTTTTT.